The T cell receptor (beta chain) described here comes from a study of early T cells in non-severe SARS-CoV-2 infection. CDR3 length: 15 amino acids. Germline V gene data show CDR1 as MNHNS and CDR2 as SASEGT. V lost 8 bases and J lost 4; bases outside the gene matches: 10. TCRdb redid the calling of the 5' RACE reads with MiXCR, one entry per CDR3 protein. The sample holds more than 95,000 distinct CDR3 sequences, just under 15% seen once. The specimen sequenced was whole blood. The TCR was taken from an adult who was a healthcare worker with PCR-confirmed SARS-CoV-2 infection or an uninfected control (not recorded which). The chain carries TRBV6-1 and TRBJ2-2, with 7 bases aligning to TRBD1. CDR3 sequence: CASPKQGSGTGELFF. In nucleotides, the CDR3 is TGTGCCAGCCCTAAACAGGGGTCGGGCACCGGGGAGCTGTTTTTT.